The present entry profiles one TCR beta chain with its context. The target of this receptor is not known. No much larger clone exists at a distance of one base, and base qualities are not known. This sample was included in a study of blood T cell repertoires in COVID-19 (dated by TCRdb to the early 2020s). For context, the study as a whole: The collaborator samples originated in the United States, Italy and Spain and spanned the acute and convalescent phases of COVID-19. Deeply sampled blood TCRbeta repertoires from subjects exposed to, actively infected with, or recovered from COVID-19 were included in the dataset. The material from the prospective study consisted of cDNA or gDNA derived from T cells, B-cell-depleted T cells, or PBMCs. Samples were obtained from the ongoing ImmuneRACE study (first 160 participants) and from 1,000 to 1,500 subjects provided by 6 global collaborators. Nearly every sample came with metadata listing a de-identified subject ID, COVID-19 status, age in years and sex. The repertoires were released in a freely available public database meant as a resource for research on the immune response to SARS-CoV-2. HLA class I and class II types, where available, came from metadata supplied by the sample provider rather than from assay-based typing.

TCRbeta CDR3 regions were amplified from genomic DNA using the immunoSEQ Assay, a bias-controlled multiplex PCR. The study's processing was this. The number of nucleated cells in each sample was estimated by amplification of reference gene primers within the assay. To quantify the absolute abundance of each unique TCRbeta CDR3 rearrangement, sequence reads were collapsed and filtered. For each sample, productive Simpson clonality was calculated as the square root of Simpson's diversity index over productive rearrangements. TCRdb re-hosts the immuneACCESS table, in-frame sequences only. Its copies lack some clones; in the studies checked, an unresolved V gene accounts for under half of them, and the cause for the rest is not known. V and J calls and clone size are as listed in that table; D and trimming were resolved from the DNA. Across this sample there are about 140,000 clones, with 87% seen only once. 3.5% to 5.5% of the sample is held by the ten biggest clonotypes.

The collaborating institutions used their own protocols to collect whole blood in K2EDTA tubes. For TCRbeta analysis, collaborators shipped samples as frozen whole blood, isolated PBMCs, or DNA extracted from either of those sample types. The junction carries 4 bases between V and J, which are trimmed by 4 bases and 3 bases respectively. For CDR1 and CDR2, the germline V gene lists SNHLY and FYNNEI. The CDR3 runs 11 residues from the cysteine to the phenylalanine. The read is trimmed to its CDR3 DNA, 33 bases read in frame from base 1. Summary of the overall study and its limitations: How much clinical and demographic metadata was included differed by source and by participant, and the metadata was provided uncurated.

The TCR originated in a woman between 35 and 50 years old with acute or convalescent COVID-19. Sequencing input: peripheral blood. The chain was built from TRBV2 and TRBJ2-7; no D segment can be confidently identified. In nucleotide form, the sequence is TGTGCCAGCAGTGGGAGCTACGAGCAGTACTTC. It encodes CASSGSYEQYF.